Below, one T cell receptor beta chain is given with its context. This clone was seen a few times. The antigen it recognizes is unknown. One base away there is no much larger clone; base qualities are not given. This sample is drawn from a study of blood T cell repertoires in COVID-19 (TCRdb year 2020). For context, the study as a whole: Samples covering the acute and convalescent phases of COVID-19 were provided by collaborators in the United States, Italy and Spain. The material from the prospective study consisted of cDNA or gDNA derived from T cells, B-cell-depleted T cells, or PBMCs. Subjects who had been exposed to COVID-19, were actively infected with it, or had recovered from it provided the deeply sampled blood TCRbeta repertoires that made up the dataset. A freely available public database, intended as a resource for researchers studying the immune response to SARS-CoV-2, is where the repertoires were released. Samples came from the ongoing ImmuneRACE study (first 160 participants) plus 1,254 subjects from 6 global collaborators. A de-identified subject ID, COVID-19 status, age in years and sex were almost always included in the sample metadata. Where available, HLA class I and class II types were taken from metadata supplied by the sample provider and were not determined by assay-based typing. Broader findings and caveats from the paper: The quantity of clinical and demographic metadata differed by source and by participant and was supplied without curation.

At one collaborating source in Seattle, patients were enrolled during active infection and were followed longitudinally through the course of disease. Collaborating institutions collected whole blood in K2EDTA tubes following their own protocols. Collaborator samples were shipped for TCRbeta analysis as frozen whole blood, isolated PBMCs, or DNA extracted from either sample type. CDR1 and CDR2 are read off the germline V gene (reference sequence) as LNHDA and SQIVND. Compared with germline, V lacks 2 bases and J lacks 5 bases; bases without a gene match: 5. The CDR3, from cysteine to phenylalanine, totals 14 residues. CDR3 DNA is the only sequence kept; it has 42 bases, read in frame from the first base. TCRbeta CDR3 regions were amplified from genomic DNA using the immunoSEQ Assay, a bias-controlled multiplex PCR. Turning to the authors' computational methods: Within the assay, amplification of reference gene primers was used to estimate how many nucleated cells each sample contained. To quantify the absolute abundance of each unique TCRbeta CDR3 rearrangement, sequence reads were collapsed and filtered. Productive Simpson clonality was computed per sample as the square root of Simpson's diversity index over productive rearrangements. TCRdb retrieved this table from immuneACCESS and kept in-frame rearrangements only. Not all clones are present; in checked studies, unresolved V genes account for under half, and no reason is known for the remainder. V, J and clone size derive from that table, while D and trimming were established from the DNA sequence. For this sample there are over 150,000 clones; just under 90% appear just once. The top ten clones comprise 10% of the sample.

Sequenced: peripheral blood. The sequence was collected from a woman between 65 and 79 years old with COVID-19, enrolled during active disease. The chain couples TRBV19 to TRBJ2-7; TRBD1 aligns with 8 central bases. CDR3 protein: CASSITRGHHEQYF. The DNA sequence is TGTGCCAGTAGTATAACCAGGGGGCACCACGAGCAGTACTTC.